What follows describes a single TCR beta chain. The antigen remains unidentified. V shed 0 bases, J shed 4 bases, and the junction held 4 bases outside the gene matches. This CDR3 is built from 15 residues. Germline CDR1 GTSNPN, CDR2 SVGIG (reference sequence). These data originate in a study of cytomegalovirus exposure and HLA in healthy donors. Broader study findings: Follow-up analysis later connected one missense variant in DCLRE1C with trimming of TCR beta V- and J-genes.

The PCR employed 60 Vbeta primers together with 13 Jbeta primers. The data were produced by immunoSEQ multiplex PCR, yet TCRdb's version contains in-frame clones alone and is incomplete. The sample lists 130,000 to 150,000 clones; more than 60% were seen once. The sequence came from a male donor in good health and CMV-seronegative. V usage is TRBV30 and J usage is TRBJ2-3; 10 bases line up with TRBD1. The specimen sequenced was PBMCs. The DNA for the CDR3 is TGTGCCTGGAGTGTTGGGACAGGGGAAGCAGATACGCAGTATTTT. Protein: CAWSVGTGEADTQYF.